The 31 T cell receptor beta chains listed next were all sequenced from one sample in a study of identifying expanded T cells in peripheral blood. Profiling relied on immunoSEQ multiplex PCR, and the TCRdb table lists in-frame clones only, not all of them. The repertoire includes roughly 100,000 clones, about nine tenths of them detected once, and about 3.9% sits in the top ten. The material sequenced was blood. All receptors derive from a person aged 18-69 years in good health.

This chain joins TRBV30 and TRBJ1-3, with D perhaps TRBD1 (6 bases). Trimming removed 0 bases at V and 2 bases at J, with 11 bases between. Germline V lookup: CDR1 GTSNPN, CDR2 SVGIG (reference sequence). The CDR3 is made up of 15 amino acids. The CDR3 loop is CAWSVMGGTGNTIYF. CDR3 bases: TGTGCCTGGAGTGTTATGGGGGGCACTGGAAACACCATATATTTT.

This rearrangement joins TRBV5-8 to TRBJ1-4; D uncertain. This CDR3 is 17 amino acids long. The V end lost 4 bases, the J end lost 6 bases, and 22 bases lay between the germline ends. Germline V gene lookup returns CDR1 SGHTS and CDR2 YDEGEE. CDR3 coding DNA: TGTGCCAGCAGCCTCCTTCTGTTGGCCATGGGCGATGAAAAACTGTTTTTT. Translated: CASSLLLLAMGDEKLFF.

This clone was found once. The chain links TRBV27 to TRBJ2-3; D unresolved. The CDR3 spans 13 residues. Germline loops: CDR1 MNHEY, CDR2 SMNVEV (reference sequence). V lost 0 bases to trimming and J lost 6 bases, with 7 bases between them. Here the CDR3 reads CASSLSPVDTQYF. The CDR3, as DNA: TGTGCCAGCAGTTTATCACCCGTGGATACGCAGTATTTT.

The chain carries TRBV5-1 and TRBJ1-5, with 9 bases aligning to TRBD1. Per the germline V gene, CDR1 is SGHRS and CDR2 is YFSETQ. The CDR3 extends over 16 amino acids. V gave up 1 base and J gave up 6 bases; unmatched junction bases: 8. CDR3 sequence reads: CASSLTGQGLAQPQHF. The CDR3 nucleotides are TGCGCCAGCAGCTTGACCGGACAGGGGTTGGCTCAGCCCCAGCATTTT.

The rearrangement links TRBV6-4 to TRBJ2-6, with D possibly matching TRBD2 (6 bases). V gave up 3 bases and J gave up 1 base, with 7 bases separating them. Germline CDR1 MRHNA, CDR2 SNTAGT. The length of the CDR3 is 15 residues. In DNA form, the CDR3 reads TGTGCCAGCAGTGAACGGGGGTCTGGGGCCAACGTCCTGACTTTC. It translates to CASSERGSGANVLTF.

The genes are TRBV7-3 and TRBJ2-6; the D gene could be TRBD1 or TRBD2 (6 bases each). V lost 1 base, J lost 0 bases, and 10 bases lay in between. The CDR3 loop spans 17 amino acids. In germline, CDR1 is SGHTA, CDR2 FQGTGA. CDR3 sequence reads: CASSLKGGSSGANVLTF. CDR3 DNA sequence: TGTGCCAGCAGCTTAAAGGGGGGCAGCTCTGGGGCCAACGTCCTGACTTTC.

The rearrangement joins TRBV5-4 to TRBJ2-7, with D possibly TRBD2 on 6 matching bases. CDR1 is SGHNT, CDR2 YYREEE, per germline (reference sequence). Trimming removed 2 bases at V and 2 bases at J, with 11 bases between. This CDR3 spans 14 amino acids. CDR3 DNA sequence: TGTGCCAGCAGCTTTTCGGGAGTAACCTACGAGCAGTACTTC. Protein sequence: CASSFSGVTYEQYF. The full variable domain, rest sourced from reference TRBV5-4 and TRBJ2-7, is ETGVTQSPTHLIKTRGQQVTLRCSSQSGHNTVSWYQQALGQGPQFIFQYYREEENGRGNFPPRFSGLQFPNYSSELNVNALELDDSALYLCASSFSGVTYEQYFGPGTRLTVT.

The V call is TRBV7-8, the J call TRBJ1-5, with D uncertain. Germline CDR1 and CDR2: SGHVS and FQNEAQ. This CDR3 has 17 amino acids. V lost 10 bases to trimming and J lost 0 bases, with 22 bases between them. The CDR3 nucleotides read TGTGCCACCAGACGTCGGGAGTACGAGTATAGCAATCAGCCCCAGCATTTT. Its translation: CATRRREYEYSNQPQHF.

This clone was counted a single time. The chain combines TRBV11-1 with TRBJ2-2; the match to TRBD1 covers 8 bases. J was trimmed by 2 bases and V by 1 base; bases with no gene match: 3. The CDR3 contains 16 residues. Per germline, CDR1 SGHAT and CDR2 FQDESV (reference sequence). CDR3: CASSLGTGYNTGELFF. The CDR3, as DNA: TGTGCCAGCAGCTTAGGGACAGGGTACAACACCGGGGAGCTGTTTTTT.

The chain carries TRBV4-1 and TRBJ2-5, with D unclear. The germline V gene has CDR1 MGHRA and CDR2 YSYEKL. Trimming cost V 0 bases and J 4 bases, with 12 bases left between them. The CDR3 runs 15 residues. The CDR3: CASSQDWRILETQYF. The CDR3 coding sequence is TGCGCCAGCAGCCAAGATTGGCGGATTCTAGAGACCCAGTACTTC.

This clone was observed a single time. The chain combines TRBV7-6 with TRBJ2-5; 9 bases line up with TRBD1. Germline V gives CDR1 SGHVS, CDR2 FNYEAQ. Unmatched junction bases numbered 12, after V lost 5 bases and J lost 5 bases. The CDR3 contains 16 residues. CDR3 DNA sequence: TGTGCCAGCAGCCCCCCCGGGGACAGGGTTTTGGAGACCCAGTACTTC. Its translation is CASSPPGDRVLETQYF.

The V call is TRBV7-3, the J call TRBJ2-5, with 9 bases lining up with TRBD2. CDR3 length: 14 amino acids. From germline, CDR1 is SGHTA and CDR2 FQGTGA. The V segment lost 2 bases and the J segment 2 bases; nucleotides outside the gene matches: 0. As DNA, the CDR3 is TGTGCCAGCAGCTTACTAGCGGGACAAGAGACCCAGTACTTC. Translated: CASSLLAGQETQYF.

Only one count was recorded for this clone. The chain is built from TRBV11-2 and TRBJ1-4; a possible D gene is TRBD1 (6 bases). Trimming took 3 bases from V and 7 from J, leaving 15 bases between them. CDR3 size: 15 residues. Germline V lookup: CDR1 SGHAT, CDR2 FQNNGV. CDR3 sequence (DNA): TGTGCCAGCAGCTTCGGGCAGGGGTGGGTTGAAAAACTGTTTTTT. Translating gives CASSFGQGWVEKLFF.

Written as DNA, the CDR3 is TGTGCCAGCAGTTTGTTTCAAACTAATGAAAAACTGTTTTTT. This sequence encodes CASSLFQTNEKLFF. J is TRBJ1-4 and V is TRBV28; D remains unclear. The CDR3 loop spans 14 amino acids. V was trimmed by 3 bases and J by 1 base, leaving 6 bases between them. Germline values: CDR1 MDHEN, CDR2 SYDVKM.

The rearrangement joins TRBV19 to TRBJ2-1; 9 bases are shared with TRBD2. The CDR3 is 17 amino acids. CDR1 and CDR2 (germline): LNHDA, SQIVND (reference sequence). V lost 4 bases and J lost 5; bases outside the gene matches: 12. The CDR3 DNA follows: TGTGCCAGTAGTAAGTCGAGGCGGGGGGGAACGCACAATGAGCAGTTCTTC. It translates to CASSKSRRGGTHNEQFF.

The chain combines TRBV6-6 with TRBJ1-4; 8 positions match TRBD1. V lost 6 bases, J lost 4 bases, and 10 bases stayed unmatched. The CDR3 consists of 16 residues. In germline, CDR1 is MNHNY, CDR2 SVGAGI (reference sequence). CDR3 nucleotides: TGTGCCAGCAGCAGGGCAGGGGGCTACGGTAATGAAAAACTGTTTTTT. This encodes CASSRAGGYGNEKLFF.

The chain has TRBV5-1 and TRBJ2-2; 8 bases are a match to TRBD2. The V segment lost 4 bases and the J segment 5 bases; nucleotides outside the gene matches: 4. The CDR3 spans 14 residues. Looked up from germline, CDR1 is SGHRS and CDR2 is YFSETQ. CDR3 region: CASSPREGTGELFF. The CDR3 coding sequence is TGCGCCAGCAGCCCACGGGAGGGTACCGGGGAGCTGTTTTTT.

The CDR3 sequence is CASSPGNTGELFF. The CDR3 DNA follows: TGCGCCAGCAGCCCTGGGAACACCGGGGAGCTGTTTTTT. The chain uses TRBV5-1 and TRBJ2-2; D not certain. The length of the CDR3 is 13 residues. The V end was cut by 4 bases, the J end by 1 base, with 5 bases between. CDR1 is SGHRS, CDR2 YFSETQ, per germline.

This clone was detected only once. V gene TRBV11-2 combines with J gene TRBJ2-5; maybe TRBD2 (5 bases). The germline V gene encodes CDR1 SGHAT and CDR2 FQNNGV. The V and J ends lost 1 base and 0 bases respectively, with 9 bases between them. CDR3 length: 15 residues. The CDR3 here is CASSLGTGYQETQYF. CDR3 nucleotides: TGTGCCAGCAGCTTAGGGACGGGGTACCAAGAGACCCAGTACTTC.

The CDR3 spells CASSNTGYEQYF. In DNA form, the CDR3 reads TGTGCCAGCAGTAATACGGGATACGAGCAGTACTTC. The V call is TRBV28, the J call TRBJ2-7, with D maybe TRBD2 (5 bases). There are 12 residues in the CDR3. Trimming took off 5 bases at V and 4 bases at J, with 9 bases between the two ends. From germline, CDR1 is MDHEN and CDR2 SYDVKM.

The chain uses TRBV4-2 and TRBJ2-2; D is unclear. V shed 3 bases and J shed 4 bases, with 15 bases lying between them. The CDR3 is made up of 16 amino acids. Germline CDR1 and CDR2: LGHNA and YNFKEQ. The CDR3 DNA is TGTGCCAGCAGCCAGGCGGCGAGTCGCGTCACCGGGGAGCTGTTTTTT. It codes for CASSQAASRVTGELFF.

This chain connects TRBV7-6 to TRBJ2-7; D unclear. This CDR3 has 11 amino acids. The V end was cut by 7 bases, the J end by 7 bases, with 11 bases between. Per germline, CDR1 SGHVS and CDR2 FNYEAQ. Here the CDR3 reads CASNNVGEQYF. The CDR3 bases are TGTGCCAGCAATAACGTGGGGGAGCAGTACTTC.

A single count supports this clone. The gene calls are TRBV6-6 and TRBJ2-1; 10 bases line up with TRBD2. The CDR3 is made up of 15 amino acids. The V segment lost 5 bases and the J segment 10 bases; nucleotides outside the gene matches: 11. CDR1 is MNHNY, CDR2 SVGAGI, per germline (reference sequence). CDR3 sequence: CASSRTSGAFGEQFF. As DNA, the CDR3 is TGTGCCAGCAGTCGGACTAGCGGAGCATTTGGAGAGCAGTTCTTC.

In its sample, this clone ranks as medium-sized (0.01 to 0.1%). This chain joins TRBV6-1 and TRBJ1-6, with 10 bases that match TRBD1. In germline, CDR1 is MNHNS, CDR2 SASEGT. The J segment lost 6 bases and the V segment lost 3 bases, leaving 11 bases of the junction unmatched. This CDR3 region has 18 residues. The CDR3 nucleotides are TGTGCCAGCAGTGAGCCGCCGGGACAGGGGTTTCCTAATTCACCCCTCCACTTT. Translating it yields CASSEPPGQGFPNSPLHF.

CDR3 loop: CASSVGQGVIYEQYF. As DNA, the CDR3 is TGTGCCAGCAGCGTAGGTCAGGGGGTAATCTACGAGCAGTACTTC. The genes are TRBV9 and TRBJ2-7; 7 nucleotides align to TRBD1. Per the germline V gene, CDR1 is SGDLS and CDR2 is YYNGEE. After removal of 0 bases from V and 3 bases from J, the junction contained 6 bases not matched to a gene. CDR3 length: 15 residues.

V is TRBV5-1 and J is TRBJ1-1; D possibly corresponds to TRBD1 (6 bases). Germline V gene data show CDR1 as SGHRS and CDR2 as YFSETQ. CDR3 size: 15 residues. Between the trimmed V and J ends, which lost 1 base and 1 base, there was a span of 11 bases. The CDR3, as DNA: TGCGCCAGCAGCTTGACAGGGTCCGGGAACACTGAAGCTTTCTTT. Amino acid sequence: CASSLTGSGNTEAFF.

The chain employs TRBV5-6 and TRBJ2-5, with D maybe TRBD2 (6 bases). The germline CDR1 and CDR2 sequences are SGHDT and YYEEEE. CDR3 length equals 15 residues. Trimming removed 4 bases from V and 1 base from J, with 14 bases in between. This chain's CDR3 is CASSPGNSGQETQYF. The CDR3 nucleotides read TGTGCCAGCAGCCCCGGAAATAGCGGCCAAGAGACCCAGTACTTC.

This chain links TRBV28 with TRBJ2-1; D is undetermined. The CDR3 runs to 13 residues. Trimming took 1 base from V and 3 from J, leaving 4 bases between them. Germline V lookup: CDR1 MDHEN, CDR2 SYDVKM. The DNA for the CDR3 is TGTGCCAGCAGTTTATTGTTCTACAATGAGCAGTTCTTC. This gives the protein CASSLLFYNEQFF.

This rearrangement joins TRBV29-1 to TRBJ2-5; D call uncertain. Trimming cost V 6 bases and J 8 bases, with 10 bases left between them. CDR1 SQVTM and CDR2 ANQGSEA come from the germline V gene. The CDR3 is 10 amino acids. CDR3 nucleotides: TGCAGCGTCCCCTTTGGAACCCAGTACTTC. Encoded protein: CSVPFGTQYF. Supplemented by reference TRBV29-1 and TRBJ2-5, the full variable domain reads SAVISQKPSRDICQRGTSLTIQCQVDSQVTMMFWYRQQPGQSLTLIATANQGSEATYESGFVIDKFPISRPNLTFSTLTVSNMSPEDSSIYLCSVPFGTQYFGPGTRLLVL.

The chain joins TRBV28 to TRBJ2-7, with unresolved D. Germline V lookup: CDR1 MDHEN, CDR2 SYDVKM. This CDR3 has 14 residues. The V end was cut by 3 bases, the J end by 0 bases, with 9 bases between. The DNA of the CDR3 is TGTGCCAGCAGTTTCCCGATAATCTCCTACGAGCAGTACTTC. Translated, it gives CASSFPIISYEQYF.

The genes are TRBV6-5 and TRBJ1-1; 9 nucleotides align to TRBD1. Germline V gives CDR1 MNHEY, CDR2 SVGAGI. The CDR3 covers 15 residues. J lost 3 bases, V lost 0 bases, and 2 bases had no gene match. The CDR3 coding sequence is TGTGCCAGCAGTTACTCGGGGACAGGGTACACTGAAGCTTTCTTT. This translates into CASSYSGTGYTEAFF.